The T cell receptor beta chain under discussion was sequenced for a study of shared clonotypes between healthy human individuals (dated by TCRdb to 2019 to 2021). About the full investigation: The cohort included three men and two women between 18 and 49 years of age. For each donor, CD4 naive and CD4 memory were each run on three plates, CD8 naive on two plates, and CD8 memory on one plate. To estimate repertoire size and how much clonotype sharing occurs between individuals, the study deeply sequenced the blood TCR repertoires of five or six healthy adults. Different laboratories and diverse techniques were used to prepare libraries and sequence TCR repertoires, to increase sequencing depth and limit assay-specific biases. Leukapheresis yielded between about 0.94 and 9.5 billion PBMCs per donor. Beyond this particular receptor, the publication reports: Compared with non-shared clonotypes, the clonotypes found in all four sorted-subset donors had higher generation probabilities. When a few donors were compared, the shared fraction of clonotypes was 5% to 6.5% for naive CD4, 3.5% to 4% for naive CD8, roughly 2.5% for memory CD4, and 0.4% for memory CD8. Sampling was limited to blood, and TCR repertoires in tissue likely differ from TCR repertoires in blood. Even with the large sequencing depth, rarefaction of the sorted-subset datasets indicated that sequencing was incomplete. Estimated clonotype richness was generally larger for naive than for memory subsets. Pairwise subsampling indicated that sequencing depth was expected to affect the degree of clonotype sharing among donors. Because the study included a small number of donors, the genetic and exposure-history diversity represented was limited.

Comment on this clone: Its antigen remains unidentified. No clone much larger than this one lies a single base away; base qualities are absent. The sample carries other DNA sequences with the same CDR3.

Using the deep immunoSEQ assay, multiplex PCR amplified TCR CDR3 regions from genomic DNA. Extracted genomic DNA from each cell subset was distributed evenly across all wells of several immunoSEQ 96-well plates, and each plate was treated as a replicate. For sorted subsets, approximately 190 ng of genomic DNA, equivalent to around 30,000 T cell genomes, went into each replicate PCR. Purified libraries were quantified with a Qubit 3.0 fluorometer, sized on a Bioanalyzer 2100, and re-quantified with the KAPA Library Quantification kit. A separate single-read 150-cycle Illumina NextSeq 550 flow cell was used to sequence each immunoSEQ 96-well plate. The authors' pipeline ran thus. Because only junctional sequences without quality scores were contained in the immunoSEQ output, filtering matching that applied to full-length reads could not be performed. Sequences were annotated with PyIR, a Python wrapper for IgBLAST v1.9, and V/J genes and CDR3 were assigned using IMGT germline references. Reads were filtered out if the reads had weak V/J assignments (E-value above 1e-6), no CDR3, stop codons, out-of-frame junctions, or ambiguous translated residues. V3J clonotypes were defined as sequences sharing an identical inferred V gene, J gene, and CDR3 amino acid sequence. The percentage overlap between two repertoires was calculated by dividing the number of shared unique clonotypes by the size of the smaller repertoire. Three approaches were used to assess repertoire richness: RTK rarefaction, the Chao1 estimator, and Recon v2.1 estimates of unobserved clonotypes. OLGA was used to compute generation probabilities for all TCRbeta clonotypes that the gDNA method yielded from a few donors. This immuneACCESS table, as held by TCRdb, lists in-frame sequences with V and J called but not all clones. Of the missing ones, under half trace to an unresolved V gene in checked studies; the others have no known cause. The V and J calls and clone size were taken over from that table, and D and trimming were inferred from the DNA. This sample lists about 2.4 million clones; over 85% were detected once. Roughly 0.36% of the sample is taken by the ten largest.

Donors were healthy HIV-negative adults with no recently reported acute infections or vaccinations. Only Caucasian adults living in Nashville, Tennessee, USA were represented among the donors. Magnetic negative selection was used to enrich CD4+ T cells, after which naive cells were positively selected on CD45RA and the negative fraction became the memory subset. Blood was obtained by leukapheresis, after which PBMCs were separated by Ficoll-Histopaque density gradient centrifugation and cryopreserved in liquid nitrogen vapor phase. Analytical flow cytometry was used to check the purity and quantity of each magnetically sorted T cell population. Genomic DNA was isolated from every sorted fraction and measured by UV absorbance on a Nanodrop 2000c. The CDR3 starts with the cysteine, ends with the phenylalanine, and has 14 residues. Kept here is only the CDR3 DNA, which spans 42 bases and is read in frame from base 1. The junction carries 7 bases between V and J, which are trimmed by 3 bases and 2 bases respectively. In the germline V gene, CDR1 corresponds to KGHSH and CDR2 to LQKENI.

The chain links TRBV18 with TRBJ1-4, with the identity of the D gene unclear. This TCR was sampled from a man aged 18-30 years in good health. Some clones in this sample may be carry-over from other donors' samples. The sequenced sample consisted of naive CD4+ T cells from PBMCs. Explained via the paper, the cell subset or site label denotes: CD45RA+ positively selected. The nucleotide sequence reads TGTGCCAGCTCACCGCGTAGGACTAATGAAAAACTGTTTTTT. This translates into CASSPRRTNEKLFF. The full variable domain, completed from the reference TRBV18 and TRBJ1-4 proteins outside the CDR3, reads NAGVMQNPRHLVRRRGQEARLRCSPMKGHSHVYWYRQLPEEGLKFMVYLQKENIIDESGMPKERFSAEFPKEGPSILRIQQVVRGDSAAYFCASSPRRTNEKLFFGSGTQLSVL.